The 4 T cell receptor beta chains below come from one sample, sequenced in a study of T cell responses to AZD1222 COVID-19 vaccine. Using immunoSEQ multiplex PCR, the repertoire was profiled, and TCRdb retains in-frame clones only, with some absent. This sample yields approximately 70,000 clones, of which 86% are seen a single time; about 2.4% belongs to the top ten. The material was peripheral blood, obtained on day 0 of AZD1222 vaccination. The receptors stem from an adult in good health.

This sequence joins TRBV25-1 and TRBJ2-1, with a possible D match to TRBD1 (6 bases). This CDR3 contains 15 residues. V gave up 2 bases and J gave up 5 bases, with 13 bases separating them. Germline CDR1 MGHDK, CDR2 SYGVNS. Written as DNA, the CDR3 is TGTGCCAGCAGTGAACCTGGGACAAGCAACAATGAGCAGTTCTTC. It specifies CASSEPGTSNNEQFF. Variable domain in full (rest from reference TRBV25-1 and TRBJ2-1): EADIYQTPRYLVIGTGKKITLECSQTMGHDKMYWYQQDPGMELHLIHYSYGVNSTEKGDLSSESTVSRIRTEHFPLTLESARPSHTSQYLCASSEPGTSNNEQFFGPGTRLTVL.

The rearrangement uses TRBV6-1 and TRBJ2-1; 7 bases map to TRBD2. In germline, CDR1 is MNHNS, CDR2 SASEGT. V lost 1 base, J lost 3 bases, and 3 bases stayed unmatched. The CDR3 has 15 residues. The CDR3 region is CASSEVGGDYNEQFF. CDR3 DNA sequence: TGTGCCAGCAGTGAAGTGGGGGGGGACTACAATGAGCAGTTCTTC.

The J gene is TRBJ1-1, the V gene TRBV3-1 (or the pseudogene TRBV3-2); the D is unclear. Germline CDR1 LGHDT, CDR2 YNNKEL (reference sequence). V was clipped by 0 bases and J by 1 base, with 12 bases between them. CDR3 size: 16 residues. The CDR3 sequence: CASSQDVPRRNTEAFF. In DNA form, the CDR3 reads TGTGCCAGCAGCCAAGATGTTCCCAGGAGGAACACTGAAGCTTTCTTT.

The CDR3 DNA reads as TGTGCCAGCAAGGGGACTAGCGTGAGGCAAAAGACCCAGTACTTC. It yields the protein CASKGTSVRQKTQYF. The V gene is TRBV2, the J gene TRBJ2-5; 10 bases are a match to TRBD2. The CDR3 spans 15 residues. Germline V gene lookup returns CDR1 SNHLY and CDR2 FYNNEI. With 7 bases clipped from V and 6 bases from J, the junction kept 11 bases outside the gene matches.